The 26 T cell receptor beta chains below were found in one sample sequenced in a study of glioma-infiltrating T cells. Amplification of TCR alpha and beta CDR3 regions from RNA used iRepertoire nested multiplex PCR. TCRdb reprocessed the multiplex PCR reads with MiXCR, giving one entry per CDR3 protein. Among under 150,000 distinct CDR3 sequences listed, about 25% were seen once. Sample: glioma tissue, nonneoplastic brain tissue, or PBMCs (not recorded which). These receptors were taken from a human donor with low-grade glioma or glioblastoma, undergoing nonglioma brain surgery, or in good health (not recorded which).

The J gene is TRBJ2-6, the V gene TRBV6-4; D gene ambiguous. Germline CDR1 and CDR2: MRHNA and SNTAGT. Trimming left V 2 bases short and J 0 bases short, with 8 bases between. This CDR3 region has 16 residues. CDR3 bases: TGTGCCAGCAGTGACGACCAGAGCTCTGGGGCCAACGTCCTGACTTTC. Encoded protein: CASSDDQSSGANVLTF.

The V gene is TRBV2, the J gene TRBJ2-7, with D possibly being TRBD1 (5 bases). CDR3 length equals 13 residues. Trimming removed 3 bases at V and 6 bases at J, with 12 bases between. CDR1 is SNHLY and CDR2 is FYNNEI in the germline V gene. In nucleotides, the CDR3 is TGTGCCAGCAGTGATCGTGCCAGGGTCGAGCAGTACGTC. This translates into CASSDRARVEQYV.

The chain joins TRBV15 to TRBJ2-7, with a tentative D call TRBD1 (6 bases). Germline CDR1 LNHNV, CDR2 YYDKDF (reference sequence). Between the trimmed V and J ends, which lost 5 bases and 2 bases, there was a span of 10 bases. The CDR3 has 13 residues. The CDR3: CATSLGQTYEQYV. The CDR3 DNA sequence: TGTGCCACCAGCTTGGGACAAACCTACGAGCAGTACGTC.

The DNA for the CDR3 is TGTGCCACCCATGGCCAGGGCGGCTACACCTTC. It translates to CATHGQGGYTF. This rearrangement joins TRBV24-1 to TRBJ1-2, with TRBD1 as a possible D gene (5 bases). CDR3 size: 11 residues. The V gene lost 9 bases and the J gene lost 8 bases, with 12 bases spanning the gap. CDR1 and CDR2 from the germline V gene are KGHDR and SFDVKD.

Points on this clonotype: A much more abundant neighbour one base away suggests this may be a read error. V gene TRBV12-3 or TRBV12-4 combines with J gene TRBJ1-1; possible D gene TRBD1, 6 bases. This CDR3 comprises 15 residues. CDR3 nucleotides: TGTGCCAGCAGTTCGACCAGGGGTATGAACACTGAAGCTTCCTTT. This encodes CASSSTRGMNTEASF.

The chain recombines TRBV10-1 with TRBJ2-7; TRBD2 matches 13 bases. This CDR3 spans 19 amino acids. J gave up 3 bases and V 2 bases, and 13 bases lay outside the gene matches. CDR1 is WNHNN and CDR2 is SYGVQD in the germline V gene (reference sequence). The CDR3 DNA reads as TGCGCCAGCAGTGAGGACCCGAGACTAGCGGGGGGCTCAGTCTACGAGCAGTACGTC. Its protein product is CASSEDPRLAGGSVYEQYV.

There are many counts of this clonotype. CDR3 in amino acids: CASSRLAGGSDTQYF. The CDR3, as DNA: TGTGCCAGCAGCCGACTAGCGGGGGGGTCCGATACGCAGTATTTT. The chain recombines TRBV6-4 with TRBJ2-3, with 14 bases identical to TRBD2. Per the germline V gene, CDR1 is MRHNA and CDR2 is SNTAGT. This CDR3 has 15 amino acids. V shed 6 bases, J shed 6 bases, and the junction held 5 bases outside the gene matches.

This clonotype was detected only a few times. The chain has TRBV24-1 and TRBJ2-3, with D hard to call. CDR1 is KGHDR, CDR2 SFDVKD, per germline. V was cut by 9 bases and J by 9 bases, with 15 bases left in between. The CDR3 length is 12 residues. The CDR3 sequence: CATQRSAGTQYF. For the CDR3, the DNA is TGTGCCACCCAAAGATCGGCTGGAACGCAGTATTTT.

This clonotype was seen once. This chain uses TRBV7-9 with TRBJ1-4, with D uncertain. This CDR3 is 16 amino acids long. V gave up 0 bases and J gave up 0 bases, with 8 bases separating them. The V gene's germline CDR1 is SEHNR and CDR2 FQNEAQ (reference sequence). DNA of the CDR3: TGTGCCAGCAGCTTAGCGTCGAGGGCAACTAATGAAAAACTGTTTTTT. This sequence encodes CASSLASRATNEKLFF.

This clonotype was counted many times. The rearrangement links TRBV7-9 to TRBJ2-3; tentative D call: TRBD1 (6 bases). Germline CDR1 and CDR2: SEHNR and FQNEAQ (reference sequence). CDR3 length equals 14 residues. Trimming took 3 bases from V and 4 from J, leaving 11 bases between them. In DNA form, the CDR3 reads TGTGCCAGCAGCTTTGGGGGCATGGCAGATACGCAGTATTTT. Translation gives CASSFGGMADTQYF.

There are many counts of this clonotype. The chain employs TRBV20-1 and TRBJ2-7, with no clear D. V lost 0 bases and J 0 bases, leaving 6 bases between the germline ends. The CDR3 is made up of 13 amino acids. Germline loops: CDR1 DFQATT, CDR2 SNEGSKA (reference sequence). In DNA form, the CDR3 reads TGCAGTGCTAGAGATCAGAGCTCCTACGAGCAGTACGTC. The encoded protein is CSARDQSSYEQYV.

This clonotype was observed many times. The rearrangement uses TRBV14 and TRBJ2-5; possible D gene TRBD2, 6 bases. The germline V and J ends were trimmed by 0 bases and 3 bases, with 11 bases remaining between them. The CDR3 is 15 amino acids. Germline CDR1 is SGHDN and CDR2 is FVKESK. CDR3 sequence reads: CASSQEGGPKETQYF. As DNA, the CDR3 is TGTGCCAGCAGCCAAGAGGGGGGACCGAAAGAGACCCAGTACTTC.

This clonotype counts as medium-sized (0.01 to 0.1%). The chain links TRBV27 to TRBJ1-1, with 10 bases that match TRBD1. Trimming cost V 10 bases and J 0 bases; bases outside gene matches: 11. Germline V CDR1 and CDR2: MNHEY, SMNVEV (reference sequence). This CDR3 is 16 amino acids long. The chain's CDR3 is CATQDRGPVLNTEAFF. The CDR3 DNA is TGTGCCACCCAAGACAGGGGGCCTGTGTTGAACACTGAAGCTTTCTTT.

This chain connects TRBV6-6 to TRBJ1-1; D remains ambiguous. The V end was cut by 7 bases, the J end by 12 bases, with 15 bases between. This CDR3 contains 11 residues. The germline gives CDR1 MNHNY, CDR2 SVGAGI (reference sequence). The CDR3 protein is CASTERRITFF. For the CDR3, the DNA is TGTGCCAGCACCGAAAGGCGGATAACTTTCTTT.

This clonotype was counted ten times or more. The CDR3 bases are TGTGCCAGCAGACCCGCCTACGAGCAGTACGTC. Residues: CASRPAYEQYV. The chain carries TRBV6-1 and TRBJ2-7; D uncertain. The CDR3 totals 11 residues. In germline, CDR1 is MNHNS, CDR2 SASEGT. V lost 6 bases to trimming and J lost 2 bases, with 5 bases between them.

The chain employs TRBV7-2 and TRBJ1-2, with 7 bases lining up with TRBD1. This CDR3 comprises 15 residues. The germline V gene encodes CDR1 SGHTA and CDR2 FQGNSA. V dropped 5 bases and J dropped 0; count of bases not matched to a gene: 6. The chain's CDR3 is CASSARQGANYGYTF. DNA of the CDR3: TGTGCCAGCAGCGCCCGACAGGGTGCTAACTATGGCTACACCTTC.

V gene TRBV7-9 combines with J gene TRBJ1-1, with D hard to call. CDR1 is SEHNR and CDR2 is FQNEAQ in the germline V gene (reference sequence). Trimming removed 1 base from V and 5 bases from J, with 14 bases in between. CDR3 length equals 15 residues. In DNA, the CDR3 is TGTGCCAGCAGCTTAGTCCCAGGAACGAGGACTGAAGCTTTCTTT. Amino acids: CASSLVPGTRTEAFF.

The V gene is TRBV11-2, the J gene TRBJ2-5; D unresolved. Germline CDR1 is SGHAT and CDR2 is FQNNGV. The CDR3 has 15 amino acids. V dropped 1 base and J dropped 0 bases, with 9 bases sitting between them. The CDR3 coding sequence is TGTGCCAGCAGCTTAGTAAGGGCAGACCAAGAGACCCAGTACTTC. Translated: CASSLVRADQETQYF.

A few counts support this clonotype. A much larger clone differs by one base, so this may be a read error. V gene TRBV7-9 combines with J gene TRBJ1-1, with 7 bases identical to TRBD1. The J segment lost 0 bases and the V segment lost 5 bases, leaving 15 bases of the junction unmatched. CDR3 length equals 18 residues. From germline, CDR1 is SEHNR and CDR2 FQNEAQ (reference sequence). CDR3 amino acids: CASSRSTDREGMNTEAFF. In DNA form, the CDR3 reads TGTGCCAGCAGCAGAAGCACCGACAGGGAAGGGATGAACACTGAAGCTTTCTTT.

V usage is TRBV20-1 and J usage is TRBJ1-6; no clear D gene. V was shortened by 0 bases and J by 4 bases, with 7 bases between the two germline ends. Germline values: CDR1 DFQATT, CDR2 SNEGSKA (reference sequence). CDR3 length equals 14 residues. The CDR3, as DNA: TGCAGTGCTAGAGATGATCTTTATAATTCACCCCTCCACTTT. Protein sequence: CSARDDLYNSPLHF.

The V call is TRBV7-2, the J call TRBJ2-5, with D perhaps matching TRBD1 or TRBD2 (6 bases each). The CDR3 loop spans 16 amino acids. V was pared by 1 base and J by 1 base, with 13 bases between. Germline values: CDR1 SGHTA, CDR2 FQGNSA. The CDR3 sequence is CASSLVGGSSQETQYF. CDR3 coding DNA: TGTGCCAGCAGCTTAGTAGGGGGGTCCTCCCAAGAGACCCAGTACTTC.

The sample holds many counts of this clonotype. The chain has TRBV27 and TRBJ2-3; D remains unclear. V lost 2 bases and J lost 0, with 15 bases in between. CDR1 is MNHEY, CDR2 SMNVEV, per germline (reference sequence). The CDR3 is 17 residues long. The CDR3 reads CASSLLSSFTSTDTQYF. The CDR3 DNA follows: TGTGCCAGCAGTTTACTGAGCTCATTTACTAGCACAGATACGCAGTATTTT.

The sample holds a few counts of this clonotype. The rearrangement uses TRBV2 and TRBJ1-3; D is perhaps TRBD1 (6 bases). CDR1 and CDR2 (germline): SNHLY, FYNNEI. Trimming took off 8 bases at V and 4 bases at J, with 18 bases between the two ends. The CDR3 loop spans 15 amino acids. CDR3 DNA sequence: TGTGCCAGCCGGCCTACGGGGGCATTCGGAAACACCATATATTTT. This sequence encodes CASRPTGAFGNTIYF. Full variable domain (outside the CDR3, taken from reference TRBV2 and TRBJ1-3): EPEVTQTPSHQVTQMGQEVILRCVPISNHLYFYWYRQILGQKVEFLVSFYNNEISEKSEIFDDQFSVERPDGSNFTLKIRSTKLEDSAMYFCASRPTGAFGNTIYFGEGSWLTVV.

CDR3 amino acids: CASSPPGDGYEQYV. CDR3 in DNA: TGTGCCAGCAGCCCCCCGGGAGACGGATACGAGCAGTACGTC. The rearrangement uses TRBV7-8 and TRBJ2-7; a weak D match, TRBD2 (6 bases). V was cut by 5 bases and J by 4 bases, with 15 bases left in between. The germline V gene has CDR1 SGHVS and CDR2 FQNEAQ. CDR3 length: 14 residues.

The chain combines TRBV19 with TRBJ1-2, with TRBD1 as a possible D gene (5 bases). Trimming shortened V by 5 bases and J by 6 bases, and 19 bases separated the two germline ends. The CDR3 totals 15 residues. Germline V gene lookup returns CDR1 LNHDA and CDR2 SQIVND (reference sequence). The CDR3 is CASSPSRGGNNGYTF. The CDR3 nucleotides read TGTGCCAGTAGTCCGTCCCGTGGGGGGAACAATGGCTACACCTTC.

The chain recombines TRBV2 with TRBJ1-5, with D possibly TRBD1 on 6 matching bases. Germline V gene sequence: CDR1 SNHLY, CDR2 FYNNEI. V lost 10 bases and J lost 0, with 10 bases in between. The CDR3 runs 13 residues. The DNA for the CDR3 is TGTGCCACCGGAGGGGGTAGCAATCAGCCCCAGCATTTT. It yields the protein CATGGGSNQPQHF. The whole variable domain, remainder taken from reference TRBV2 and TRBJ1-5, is EPEVTQTPSHQVTQMGQEVILRCVPISNHLYFYWYRQILGQKVEFLVSFYNNEISEKSEIFDDQFSVERPDGSNFTLKIRSTKLEDSAMYFCATGGGSNQPQHFGDGTRLSIL.